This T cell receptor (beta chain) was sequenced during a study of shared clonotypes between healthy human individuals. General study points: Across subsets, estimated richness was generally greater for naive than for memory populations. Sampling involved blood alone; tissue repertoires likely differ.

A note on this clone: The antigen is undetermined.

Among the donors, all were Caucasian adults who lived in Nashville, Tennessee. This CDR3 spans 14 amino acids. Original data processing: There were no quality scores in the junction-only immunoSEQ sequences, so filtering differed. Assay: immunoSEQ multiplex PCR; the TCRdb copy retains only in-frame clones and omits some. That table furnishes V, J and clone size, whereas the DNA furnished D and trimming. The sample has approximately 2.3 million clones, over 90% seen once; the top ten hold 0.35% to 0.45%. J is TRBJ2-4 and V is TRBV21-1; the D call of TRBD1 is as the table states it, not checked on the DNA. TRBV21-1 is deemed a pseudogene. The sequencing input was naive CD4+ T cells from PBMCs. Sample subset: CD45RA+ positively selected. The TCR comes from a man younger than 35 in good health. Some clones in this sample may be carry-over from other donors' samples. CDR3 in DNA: TGTGCCAGAGGACCAGGGGGCTGCAAAGACATTCAGTACTTC. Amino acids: CARGPGGCKDIQYF.